These T cell receptor beta chains were read from a single sample in a study of a mutant IDH1 vaccine in newly diagnosed glioma. Repertoires were generated with immunoSEQ multiplex PCR, while TCRdb's copy carries only in-frame clones and drops some. This sample yields 60,000 to 65,000 clones, of which around 80% are seen a single time; roughly 4% belongs to the top ten. Their recognized antigens are unknown. The source was PBMCs, collected from a glioma patient whose treatment included an IDH1 peptide vaccine. These receptors came from a man aged 25-40 years with glioma. The CDR3 runs from the conserved cysteine through the conserved F or W. Each record gives: D gene, clone size, J gene, V gene, CDR3 DNA, CDR3 protein. A D gene is named only where the DNA matches it firmly. Clone size appears in some rows only: once, few, many, or a class for an expanded clone.

>TRBD1|.|TRBJ2-2|TRBV18
TGTGCCAGCTCACCAAGACAGGGCTCGAACACCGGGGAGCTGTTTTTT
CASSPRQGSNTGELFF
>.|once|TRBJ2-2|TRBV4-2
TGTGCCAGCAGCCTCACCCTCGGCGGGGAGCTGTTTTTT
CASSLTLGGELFF
>.|.|TRBJ2-3|TRBV7-9
TGTGCCACCACCGGGGGCCCAGCAGATACGCAGTATTTT
CATTGGPADTQYF
>TRBD1|.|TRBJ1-1|TRBV5-5
TGTGCCAGCAGCAGACAGGGGAACACTGAAGCTTTCTTT
CASSRQGNTEAFF
>.|once|TRBJ2-2|TRBV4-1
TGCGCCAGCAGCCAAATTTCCCTCAGGCCCGGGGAGCTGTTTTTT
CASSQISLRPGELFF
>TRBD1|.|TRBJ1-5|TRBV18
TGTGCCAGCTCACCCAGGGGGGCCAATCAGCCCCAGCATTTT
CASSPRGANQPQHF
>.|once|TRBJ2-3|TRBV19
TGTGCCAGCCAGACTAGTCTTGGCACAGATACGCAGTATTTT
CASQTSLGTDTQYF
>TRBD2|once|TRBJ2-5|TRBV5-1
TGCGCCAGCAGCTTGGCCCCGGGACTAGGGCAAGAGACCCAGTACTTC
CASSLAPGLGQETQYF
>.|.|TRBJ2-7|TRBV13
TGTGCCAGCAGCCTCGACAGGACGTCCTACGAGCAGTACTTC
CASSLDRTSYEQYF
>.|.|TRBJ1-2|TRBV19
TGTGCCAGTAGTCTATCGAGGGGAAGCTTTGGCTACACCTTC
CASSLSRGSFGYTF
>.|.|TRBJ2-7|TRBV13
TGTGCCAGCAGCCGACCCAGCTCCTACGAGCAGTACTTC
CASSRPSSYEQYF
>.|.|TRBJ1-1|TRBV7-9
TGTGCCAGCAGTCCAAGTGGGTACACTGAAGCTTTCTTT
CASSPSGYTEAFF
>TRBD1|.|TRBJ2-5|TRBV7-9
TGTGCCAGCAGCTTGATGGACAGGGGGTACCAGGAGACCCAGTACTTC
CASSLMDRGYQETQYF
>.|.|TRBJ2-1|TRBV5-1
TGCGCCAGCAGCTCGTTCAAAGGAGCGCAATCCTACAATGAGCAGTTCTTC
CASSSFKGAQSYNEQFF
>TRBD1|once|TRBJ1-5|TRBV18
TGTGCCAGCTCACCACCGGGACAGAATAGCAATCAGCCCCAGCATTTT
CASSPPGQNSNQPQHF
>.|.|TRBJ2-2|TRBV7-8
TGTGCCAGCAGTTTTAAACCCGGGGAGCTGTTTTTT
CASSFKPGELFF
>.|.|TRBJ2-4|TRBV7-6
TGTGCCAGCAGCCAATCCCGATCTGGGATTCAGTACTTC
CASSQSRSGIQYF
>.|.|TRBJ2-5|TRBV13
TGTGCCAGCAGCTTACGTTGGGTGGGGGAGACCCAGTACTTC
CASSLRWVGETQYF
>.|.|TRBJ2-3|TRBV2
TGTGCCAGCAGTTTGGATGGACGGGAAAAGAGGGGGTATTTT
CASSLDGREKRGYF
>.|.|TRBJ2-7|TRBV27
TGTGCCAGCAATGGCCGCTACGAGCAGTACTTC
CASNGRYEQYF
>.|.|TRBJ1-3|TRBV5-5
TGTGCCAGCAGCTCTCAGTTCTCTGGAAACACCATATATTTT
CASSSQFSGNTIYF
>.|.|TRBJ1-6|TRBV5-5
TGTGCCAGCAGCTTGGATAGTAAATATTCACCCCTCCACTTT
CASSLDSKYSPLHF
>.|.|TRBJ1-2|TRBV4-1
TGCGCCAGCAGCCAAAAGGGGACGAACTATGGCTACACCTTC
CASSQKGTNYGYTF
>.|.|TRBJ1-1|TRBV18
TGTGCCAGCTCACCTGGCAACACTGAAGCTTTCTTT
CASSPGNTEAFF
>.|.|TRBJ1-1|TRBV6-5
TGTGCCAGCAGCGCAGGGTTCATCGGGAGTGAAGCTTTCTTT
CASSAGFIGSEAFF
>.|few|TRBJ1-1|TRBV14
TGTGCCAGCAGCAAGGGAGTGAACACTGAAGCTTTCTTT
CASSKGVNTEAFF
>.|.|TRBJ2-5|TRBV27
TGTGCCAGCAGTCGGACGTGGGCGGAGACCCAGTACTTC
CASSRTWAETQYF
>.|.|TRBJ2-2|TRBV10-2
TGCGCCAGCAGTGCTGCAGCCACCGGGGAGCTGTTTTTT
CASSAAATGELFF
>TRBD1|.|TRBJ1-2|TRBV29-1
TGCAGCGTTGCGTTTGGCAGGGGGGACGGGTACACCTTC
CSVAFGRGDGYTF
>.|once|TRBJ2-2|TRBV19
TGTGCCAGTAGTATAGGACAGAACACCGGGGAGCTGTTTTTT
CASSIGQNTGELFF
>TRBD2|.|TRBJ2-1|TRBV5-4
TGTGCCAGCAGCTTGGCACTAGCGGGGGGTAATGAGCAGTTCTTC
CASSLALAGGNEQFF
>.|.|TRBJ2-3|TRBV5-1
TGCGCCAGCAGCTTGGGATACAGCACAGATACGCAGTATTTT
CASSLGYSTDTQYF
>.|.|TRBJ1-1|TRBV13
TGTGCCAGCAGCCAAGCGACAGGGAACACTGAAGCTTTCTTT
CASSQATGNTEAFF
>.|.|TRBJ2-3|TRBV7-9
TGTGCCAGCAGCAGGGGTTACACAGATACGCAGTATTTT
CASSRGYTDTQYF
>.|.|TRBJ1-1|TRBV21-1
TGTGCCAGCAGCAAACTTGGGGGCTCGAGCACTGAAGCTTTCTTT
CASSKLGGSSTEAFF
>.|.|TRBJ2-1|TRBV19
TGTGCCAGTAGTTCAATCATATACTCCTACAATGAGCAGTTCTTC
CASSSIIYSYNEQFF
>.|once|TRBJ1-4|TRBV18
TGTGCCAGCTCATCAAGAACTGCAACTAATGAAAAACTGTTTTTT
CASSSRTATNEKLFF
>.|.|TRBJ2-5|TRBV27
TGTGCCAGCAGTTTACCCCCTATTAGCGGCTTACAGACCCAGTACTTC
CASSLPPISGLQTQYF
>.|.|TRBJ1-2|TRBV10-3
TGTGCCATCAGTGATACCTCAAGGACTAACTATGGCTACACCTTC
CAISDTSRTNYGYTF
>.|.|TRBJ1-3|TRBV7-9
TGTGCCAGCAGCCATTCAGCCCGCGATCTGGCAAACTCTGGAAACACCATATATTTT
CASSHSARDLANSGNTIYF
>TRBD2|.|TRBJ2-7|TRBV4-1
TGCGCCAGCAGCCGAGAACCGGGACTAGCAAGCGAGCAGTACTTC
CASSREPGLASEQYF
>.|few|TRBJ1-1|TRBV12-5
TGTGCTAGTGGTTTGTCTCACAGGGTTTGGTTGGGCACTGAAGCTTTCTTT
CASGLSHRVWLGTEAFF
>.|once|TRBJ2-5|TRBV2
TGTGCCAGCAGTACAAACAGGGCGAGAGAGACCCAGTACTTC
CASSTNRARETQYF
>.|.|TRBJ1-6|TRBV28
TGTGCCAGCAGTTCCAGTTCGGGCAGGTTTTCACCCCTCCACTTT
CASSSSSGRFSPLHF
>.|.|TRBJ2-7|TRBV28
TGTGCCAGCAGTTTAGGACCGGCCTACGAGCAGTACTTC
CASSLGPAYEQYF
>TRBD1|.|TRBJ2-3|TRBV4-1
TGCGCCAGCAGTCGGCTACAGGGGGGCGCAGATACGCAGTATTTT
CASSRLQGGADTQYF
>TRBD1|.|TRBJ1-1|TRBV18
TGTGCCAGCTCACCATCCCGACAGGGGATGCGTGTCCCGTCGGTGAACACTGAAGCTTTCTTT
CASSPSRQGMRVPSVNTEAFF
>TRBD2|.|TRBJ2-1|TRBV7-2
TGTGCCAGCAGCTTCAACAGCGGGGGGGCCGTTGAGCAGTTCTTC
CASSFNSGGAVEQFF